The subject of this entry is one T cell receptor beta chain. Its antigen remains unknown. This sample stems from a study of cytomegalovirus exposure and HLA in healthy donors. The study, taken as a whole, reports: Some TCR beta chains (roughly 150 of them) were listed as cytomegalovirus-associated. The study dropped some indistinguishable V segments, TRBV6-2 and TRBV6-3 among them.

Germline CDR1 and CDR2: MRHNA and SNTAGT. The CDR3 extends over 17 amino acids. V shed 5 bases and J 3 bases; nucleotides not matched to a gene: 16. It was with 60 Vbeta and 13 Jbeta primers that the PCR ran. The protocol was immunoSEQ multiplex PCR, while the TCRdb copy is restricted to in-frame clones and leaves out a portion. The repertoire includes some 170,000 clones, about 75% of them detected once, and 4.7% sits in the top ten. The sequence came from a man aged 18 to 30 in good health and CMV-seropositive. The sample taken for sequencing was PBMCs. V usage is TRBV6-4 and J usage is TRBJ2-7; 7 bases are shared with TRBD2. Here the CDR3 reads CASSFRDYTQRIYEQYV. CDR3 bases: TGTGCCAGCAGTTTCCGGGACTACACCCAAAGAATCTACGAGCAGTACGTC.